This entry describes one TCR beta chain. As yet, its antigen is unknown. Alongside a J-beta primer mix, a sample-barcoded 5' primer served in a second PCR lasting roughly 6 to 11 cycles. Per-sample output comprised a minimum of 2.5 million paired-end reads containing CDR3. TCRdb independently ran MiXCR on the 5' RACE reads; one entry per CDR3 protein. The sample includes roughly 1,700,000 distinct CDR3 sequences, over 25% of them seen just once. This record comes from a study of blood T cells in healthy people across ages. General study results and limits: One million T cells yielded diversity estimates that were considered underestimates. Older age coincided with a roughly linear decline in TCR beta diversity per million T cells.

The specimen was blood. The TCR comes from a woman aged 25 to 45 in good health.

CDR3 nucleotides: TGCAGTGCTAGAGAGTCGGGGGGGCATTATGAGCAGTTCTTC. Translated, it gives CSARESGGHYEQFF. This chain connects TRBV20-1 to TRBJ2-1, with 8 bases that match TRBD2. The CDR3 loop spans 14 amino acids. The ends lost 0 bases at V and 8 bases at J; junction bases unmatched: 6. CDR1 and CDR2 from the germline V gene are DFQATT and SNEGSKA (reference sequence).